This T cell receptor beta chain appears in the sequencing data of a study of response to subunit inactivated influenza vaccine. TCRdb reanalysed the RT-PCR reads using MiXCR and keeps one entry per CDR3 protein. The data contain hundreds of thousands of distinct CDR3 sequences, 15% to 17% of them seen just once; the ten biggest clones take up around 10%. The sequences come from PBMCs from blood, collected approximately 13 days after vaccination. The source of this sequence is a man over 45 who received an inactivated influenza vaccine.

CDR3: CSAWGGSSYNEQFF. DNA for the CDR3: TGCAGTGCTTGGGGGGGGAGTTCCTACAATGAGCAGTTCTTC. The rearrangement joins TRBV20-1 to TRBJ2-1; 7 bases are shared with TRBD2. Germline trimming cut 5 bases from V and 1 base from J; bases unmatched to any gene: 5. This CDR3 comprises 14 residues. Germline CDR1 reads DFQATT; CDR2 reads SNEGSKA (reference sequence).